This section outlines one TCR beta chain sequence together with its context. Its antigen is currently unknown. The data stem from a study of response to subunit inactivated influenza vaccine. Findings of the study overall: Every seasonal influenza vaccination brings in few new T cells, the authors suggested.

TCRdb itself ran the RT-PCR reads through MiXCR, one entry per CDR3 protein. This sample carries around 760,000 distinct CDR3 sequences, around 13% of them seen once, and the ten largest clones take 5.5% to 7%. Germline lookup yields CDR1 SNHLY and CDR2 FYNNEI. The CDR3 totals 16 residues. Deletions cut 1 base from V and 0 bases from J, with 13 bases between. Sequenced material: PBMCs from blood, taken less than 15 days before vaccination. This receptor was obtained from a man aged 45-65 years who received an inactivated influenza vaccine. The rearrangement links TRBV2 to TRBJ2-7; D perhaps matches TRBD2 (6 bases). CDR3 in DNA: TGTGCCAGCAGTGAAGAAAGCTTCGGGGGCTCCTACGAGCAGTACTTC. Encoded protein: CASSEESFGGSYEQYF.